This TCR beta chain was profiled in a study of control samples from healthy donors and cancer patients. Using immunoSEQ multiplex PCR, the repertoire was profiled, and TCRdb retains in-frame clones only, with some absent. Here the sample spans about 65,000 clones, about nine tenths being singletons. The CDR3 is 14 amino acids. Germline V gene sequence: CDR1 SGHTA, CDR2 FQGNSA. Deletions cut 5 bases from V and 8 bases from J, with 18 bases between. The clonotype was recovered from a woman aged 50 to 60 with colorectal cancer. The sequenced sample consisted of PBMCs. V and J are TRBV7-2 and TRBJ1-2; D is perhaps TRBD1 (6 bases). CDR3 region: CASSRPVGGQGYTF. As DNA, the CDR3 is TGTGCCAGCAGCCGGCCGGTGGGGGGCCAAGGCTACACCTTC.